The TCR beta chain described here comes from a study of blood T cell repertoires in COVID-19. Study context: Some COVID-19 samples were acute and others convalescent; all came from the United States, Italy and Spain.

The CDR3 extends over 15 amino acids. Germline CDR1 SGHNT, CDR2 YYREEE (reference sequence). The trim removed 0 bases at V and 5 bases at J, leaving 1 base unmatched. In the original processing: The assay estimated nucleated cells by amplifying reference gene primers. TCRdb keeps only in-frame clones here, not all; method: immunoSEQ multiplex PCR. That table furnishes V, J and clone size, whereas the DNA furnished D and trimming. The sample has some 90,000 clones, about 82% seen once. This clonotype was obtained from a human donor in a cohort sampled during active COVID-19. Material: peripheral blood. This chain uses TRBV5-4 with TRBJ2-3; 12 positions match TRBD2. The CDR3 region is CASSLELAGGDTQYF. CDR3 bases: TGTGCCAGCAGCTTGGAACTAGCGGGAGGAGATACGCAGTATTTT.